The source of this T cell receptor beta chain is a study of blood T cell repertoires in COVID-19 (dated by TCRdb to 2019 to 2021). Study-level background: Samples covering the acute and convalescent phases of COVID-19 were provided by collaborators in the United States, Italy and Spain. The material from the prospective study consisted of cDNA or gDNA derived from T cells, B-cell-depleted T cells, or PBMCs. The dataset comprised deeply sampled blood TCRbeta repertoires from subjects exposed to, actively infected with, or recovered from COVID-19. The repertoires were released in a freely available public database intended as a resource for research on the immune response to SARS-CoV-2. Samples were obtained from the ongoing ImmuneRACE study (first 160 participants) and from over 1,000 subjects provided by 6 global collaborators. The sample metadata nearly always contained a de-identified subject ID, COVID-19 status, age in years and sex. Where available, HLA class I and class II types were obtained from metadata supplied by the sample provider rather than from assay-based typing. Study-level results and caveats: The quantity of clinical and demographic metadata differed by source and by participant and was supplied without curation.

TCRbeta CDR3 regions were amplified from genomic DNA using the immunoSEQ Assay, a bias-controlled multiplex PCR. Concerning the study's data processing: The number of nucleated cells in each sample was estimated from the amplification of reference gene primers within the assay. To quantify the absolute abundance of each unique TCRbeta CDR3 rearrangement, sequence reads were collapsed and filtered. For each sample, productive Simpson clonality was calculated as the square root of Simpson's diversity index over productive rearrangements. TCRdb retrieved this table from immuneACCESS and kept in-frame rearrangements only. Not all clones are present; in checked studies, unresolved V genes account for under half, and no reason is known for the remainder. For V, J and clone size, that table is used; D and trimming come from the DNA. The sample table lists about 120,000 clones, approximately 90% of them with a count of one. Clones ranked in the top ten supply 15% to 20% of the sample.

The collaborating institutions used their own protocols to collect whole blood in K2EDTA tubes. For TCRbeta analysis, collaborator samples were shipped as frozen whole blood, as isolated PBMCs, or as DNA extracted from either sample type. V is reduced by 1 base and J by 5 bases, leaving a spacing of 11 bases between them. From cysteine to phenylalanine, the CDR3 is 13 amino acids long. Of the read, only the CDR3 DNA is kept; its 39 bases are in frame from base 1. CDR1 is given as GTSNPN and CDR2 as SVGIG, both from the germline V gene (reference sequence). On this clone itself: What antigen it recognizes has not been identified. No qualities accompany the bases; no much larger clone lies one base away.

The source of this sequence is a human donor with acute or convalescent COVID-19. The donor label of this sample is uncertain. The material sequenced was peripheral blood. The V and J genes are TRBV30 and TRBJ2-5; TRBD2 might be the D gene, on 5 matching bases. The CDR3 amino acid sequence is: CAWSGLRGETQYF. In nucleotides, the sequence is TGTGCCTGGAGTGGACTTCGGGGTGAGACCCAGTACTTC.